Below, 22 T cell receptor beta chains from the same sample are listed, as sequenced in a study of blood T cell repertoires in COVID-19. Clones were read by immunoSEQ multiplex PCR, and TCRdb kept only the in-frame ones, dropping some. In the table there are under 250,000 clones, approximately 85% of which are singletons. Sequenced sample: PBMCs or T cells enriched from blood (not recorded which). These receptors all stem from a woman between 50 and 59 years old with acute COVID-19.

V is TRBV9 and J is TRBJ2-2; TRBD1 agrees at 7 bases. The CDR3 is made up of 14 amino acids. Losses at the gene ends were 2 bases for V and 5 bases for J; bases not matched to a gene: 3. Germline-derived CDR1 and CDR2 are SGDLS and YYNGEE. CDR3 DNA: TGTGCCAGCAGCGTTAAACAGGGGACCGGGGAGCTGTTTTTT. Residues: CASSVKQGTGELFF.

The rearrangement uses TRBV7-2 and TRBJ2-1; TRBD2 aligns across 9 bases. Germline V gene sequence: CDR1 SGHTA, CDR2 FQGNSA. The CDR3 has 14 amino acids. V lost 5 bases, J lost 8 bases, and 7 bases stayed unmatched. CDR3 sequence reads: CASSTPGTSYEQFF. The CDR3 nucleotides are TGTGCCAGCAGCACCCCGGGGACTAGCTATGAGCAGTTCTTC.

V and J are TRBV5-8 and TRBJ1-2, with D perhaps matching TRBD1 (5 bases). Germline CDR1 is SGHTS and CDR2 is YDEGEE. This CDR3 is built from 17 residues. V dropped 0 bases and J dropped 0 bases, with 15 bases sitting between them. CDR3 protein: CASSLGQGLISNYGYTF. The CDR3 coding sequence is TGTGCCAGCAGCTTGGGGCAGGGCCTAATCTCTAACTATGGCTACACCTTC.

CDR3 residues: CASSHLTSGGEETQYF. DNA of the CDR3: TGTGCCAGCAGCCATCTGACTAGCGGGGGGGAAGAGACCCAGTACTTC. This chain uses TRBV3-1 (or the pseudogene TRBV3-2) with TRBJ2-5, with TRBD2 matching over 14 bases. J lost 3 bases, V lost 3 bases, and 3 bases had no gene match. This CDR3 has 16 amino acids. From germline, CDR1 is LGHDT and CDR2 YNNKEL (reference sequence).

The V call is TRBV2, the J call TRBJ1-1, with a possible D match to TRBD1 (6 bases). The CDR3 extends over 13 amino acids. The germline V gene has CDR1 SNHLY and CDR2 FYNNEI. The V gene lost 7 bases and the J gene lost 4 bases, with 13 bases spanning the gap. CDR3 nucleotides: TGTGCCAGCATTAAGTCAGGGGTCACTGAAGCTTTCTTT. It yields the protein CASIKSGVTEAFF. Full variable domain (remainder filled in from reference TRBV2 and TRBJ1-1): EPEVTQTPSHQVTQMGQEVILRCVPISNHLYFYWYRQILGQKVEFLVSFYNNEISEKSEIFDDQFSVERPDGSNFTLKIRSTKLEDSAMYFCASIKSGVTEAFFGQGTRLTVV.

The chain combines TRBV5-5 with TRBJ2-2; D remains ambiguous. Germline V gene data show CDR1 as SGHKS and CDR2 as YYEKEE (reference sequence). The CDR3 length is 14 residues. Trimming shortened V by 5 bases and J by 0 bases, and 8 bases separated the two germline ends. This chain's CDR3 is CASSRVTNTGELFF. In DNA, the CDR3 is TGTGCCAGCAGTCGGGTCACGAACACCGGGGAGCTGTTTTTT.

J is TRBJ1-1 and V is TRBV30; D is unclear. V was cut by 6 bases and J by 5 bases, with 10 bases left in between. The CDR3 extends over 11 amino acids. Germline V gene data show CDR1 as GTSNPN and CDR2 as SVGIG (reference sequence). CDR3 coding DNA: TGTGCCTGCTGTGGTCGGACTGAAGCTTTCTTT. Protein: CACCGRTEAFF. The entire variable domain, with the rest obtained from reference TRBV30 and TRBJ1-1, is as follows: SQTIHQWPATLVQPVGSPLSLECTVEGTSNPNLYWYRQAAGRGLQLLFYSVGIGQISSEVPQNLSASRPQDRQFILSSKKLLLSDSGFYLCACCGRTEAFFGQGTRLTVV.

V gene TRBV5-1 combines with J gene TRBJ1-2, with 12 nucleotides matching TRBD1. CDR1 is SGHRS, CDR2 YFSETQ, per germline. CDR3 length: 16 amino acids. With V trimmed by 3 bases and J by 2 bases, 5 bases remained unmatched. The CDR3 sequence is CASSSSGTGGNYGYTF. In DNA form, the CDR3 reads TGCGCCAGCAGCTCCTCCGGGACAGGGGGCAACTATGGCTACACCTTC.

The genes are TRBV29-1 and TRBJ1-2; 8 bases are a match to TRBD1. Germline lookup yields CDR1 SQVTM and CDR2 ANQGSEA. This CDR3 comprises 12 residues. The J segment lost 7 bases and the V segment lost 5 bases, leaving 6 bases of the junction unmatched. CDR3 region: CSVPQGARGYTF. CDR3 nucleotides: TGCAGCGTTCCTCAGGGGGCGCGTGGCTACACCTTC. Drawing the rest from reference TRBV29-1 and TRBJ1-2, the complete variable domain is SAVISQKPSRDICQRGTSLTIQCQVDSQVTMMFWYRQQPGQSLTLIATANQGSEATYESGFVIDKFPISRPNLTFSTLTVSNMSPEDSSIYLCSVPQGARGYTFGSGTRLTVV.

In its sample, this clone was seen once. The chain uses TRBV11-2 and TRBJ2-3; perhaps TRBD2 as D (5 bases). The V gene's germline CDR1 is SGHAT and CDR2 FQNNGV. Trimming took 0 bases from V and 8 from J, leaving 12 bases between them. CDR3 length equals 14 residues. The CDR3 bases are TGTGCCAGCAGCTTAGACGGGGAAGTCGGTACGCAGTATTTT. Protein product: CASSLDGEVGTQYF.

The chain uses TRBV7-8 and TRBJ1-4; no reliable D call. CDR3 length: 15 amino acids. CDR1 is SGHVS, CDR2 FQNEAQ, per germline. Trimming removed 2 bases at V and 5 bases at J, with 12 bases between. The CDR3 sequence: CASSLSQAINEKLFF. CDR3 nucleotides: TGTGCCAGCAGCTTAAGTCAGGCGATAAATGAAAAACTGTTTTTT.

The gene calls are TRBV12-3 or TRBV12-4 and TRBJ1-1; 7 bases are shared with TRBD1. The length of the CDR3 is 13 residues. Losses at the gene ends were 2 bases for V and 7 bases for J; bases not matched to a gene: 4. The CDR3 spells CASSLPGTVEAFF. The CDR3 nucleotides are TGTGCCAGCAGTTTACCCGGGACAGTTGAAGCTTTCTTT.

This chain links TRBV7-6 with TRBJ2-2, with 8 bases fitting TRBD1. Trimming at V came to 5 bases and at J to 2 bases, leaving 4 bases not matched to a gene. This CDR3 is built from 15 residues. Germline CDR1 reads SGHVS; CDR2 reads FNYEAQ. CDR3 bases: TGTGCCAGCAGCCAGGGGGCAGCTAACACCGGGGAGCTGTTTTTT. As protein: CASSQGAANTGELFF.

The chain joins TRBV5-1 to TRBJ2-5, with D perhaps matching TRBD1 (6 bases). The germline CDR1 and CDR2 sequences are SGHRS and YFSETQ. V dropped 1 base and J dropped 1 base, with 8 bases sitting between them. The CDR3 is 14 amino acids. The CDR3, as DNA: TGCGCCAGCAGCTTGATACAGGGCCAAGAGACCCAGTACTTC. Translated, it gives CASSLIQGQETQYF.

This chain connects TRBV13 to TRBJ1-3, with 7 bases matching TRBD1. V trimming: 4 bases; J trimming: 0 bases; junction bases outside the gene matches: 12. Germline-derived CDR1 and CDR2 are PRHDT and FYEKMQ (reference sequence). The CDR3 sequence is 18 residues long. CDR3 DNA sequence: TGTGCCAGCAGCTACCGGGACAGTGCGGTTCTCTCTGGAAACACCATATATTTT. This translates into CASSYRDSAVLSGNTIYF.

This rearrangement joins TRBV19 to TRBJ1-4, with a tentative D call TRBD1 (6 bases). Germline V gene data show CDR1 as LNHDA and CDR2 as SQIVND (reference sequence). The CDR3 is made up of 15 amino acids. Deletions cut 6 bases from V and 3 bases from J, with 14 bases between. Here the CDR3 reads CASSDQGPPNEKLFF. DNA of the CDR3: TGTGCCAGTAGCGACCAGGGGCCGCCTAATGAAAAACTGTTTTTT.

V is TRBV9 and J is TRBJ1-2, with 7 bases fitting TRBD1. CDR3 length equals 16 residues. V dropped 3 bases and J dropped 4; count of bases not matched to a gene: 12. Germline lookup yields CDR1 SGDLS and CDR2 YYNGEE. The CDR3 reads CASSASTRDRTYGYTF. The CDR3 region has the DNA TGTGCCAGCAGCGCTTCCACCCGGGACAGAACCTATGGCTACACCTTC. The complete variable domain, with remaining parts taken from reference TRBV9 and TRBJ1-2, reads DSGVTQTPKHLITATGQRVTLRCSPRSGDLSVYWYQQSLDQGLQFLIQYYNGEERAKGNILERFSAQQFPDLHSELNLSSLELGDSALYFCASSASTRDRTYGYTFGSGTRLTVV.

The chain couples TRBV7-8 to TRBJ2-1, with 13 positions matching TRBD2. CDR1 and CDR2 (germline): SGHVS, FQNEAQ. CDR3 length equals 16 residues. The J segment lost 3 bases and the V segment lost 1 base, leaving 0 bases of the junction unmatched. In nucleotides, the CDR3 is TGTGCCAGCAGCTTAGGGACTAGCGGGGGCTACAATGAGCAGTTCTTC. This translates into CASSLGTSGGYNEQFF.

The genes are TRBV5-6 and TRBJ1-1; weak D call: TRBD1 (6 bases). The CDR3 sequence is 15 residues long. Germline CDR1 SGHDT, CDR2 YYEEEE. Trimming took 1 base from V and 4 from J, leaving 14 bases between them. The DNA of the CDR3 is TGTGCCAGCAGCTTGCAGGGGCCGAGGTTCACTGAAGCTTTCTTT. This encodes CASSLQGPRFTEAFF.

This chain connects TRBV24-1 to TRBJ1-6, with TRBD1 matching 8 bases. Germline values: CDR1 KGHDR, CDR2 SFDVKD. The ends lost 0 bases at V and 0 bases at J; junction bases unmatched: 15. The CDR3 runs 22 residues. Written as DNA, the CDR3 is TGTGCCACCAGTGATTTGCGTCCCCAGGGGGCAGTAGGAAGCTCCTATAATTCACCCCTCCACTTT. This gives the protein CATSDLRPQGAVGSSYNSPLHF.

As concerns this clone: The same CDR3 also results from other DNA sequences found in this sample. The chain combines TRBV5-1 with TRBJ1-5, with TRBD1 as a possible D gene (6 bases). Looked up from germline, CDR1 is SGHRS and CDR2 is YFSETQ. Trimming removed 4 bases from V and 2 bases from J, with 10 bases in between. The CDR3 is 14 residues long. The CDR3 nucleotides are TGCGCCAGCAGCCTTGCAGGGGGCAATCAGCCCCAGCATTTT. It specifies CASSLAGGNQPQHF.

The chain links TRBV6-2 or TRBV6-3 to TRBJ2-5; 11 bases align to TRBD2. J gave up 7 bases and V 2 bases, and 3 bases lay outside the gene matches. The CDR3 sequence is 14 residues long. Germline V gene lookup returns CDR1 MNHEY and CDR2 SVGEGT. In DNA form, the CDR3 reads TGTGCCAGCAGTTACGGTACTAGCGGGGGGACCCAGTACTTC. Translation gives CASSYGTSGGTQYF.